Sequencing of this T cell receptor (beta chain) was carried out in a study of human T cells and chemical hapten exposure. Findings and limits, study-wide: Controls had significantly fewer large CDR3 similarity clusters than were formed by expanded TCRs.

Time point specified: patch test 1, 2 weeks after DPC sensitization. Regarding treatment: therapeutic diphenylcyclopropenone sensitization with weekly scalp DPC. Points on this clonotype: The antigen remains undetermined.

Looked up from germline, CDR1 is SGDLS and CDR2 is YYNGEE. This CDR3 comprises 13 residues. The V and J ends lost 3 bases and 4 bases respectively, with 10 bases between them. TCRdb re-called the RACE reads through MiXCR, storing one row per CDR3 protein. The data contain around 120,000 distinct CDR3 sequences, about an eighth of them singletons. The material was whole blood, obtained in connection with sensitization to the hapten diphenylcyclopropenone (DPC). This clonotype was obtained from a young man with alopecia areata. Some clones in this sample may be carry-over from other donors' samples. The chain uses TRBV9 and TRBJ1-1, with D hard to call. The CDR3 region is CASSALKATEAFF. The DNA of the CDR3 is TGTGCCAGCAGCGCACTAAAGGCCACTGAAGCTTTCTTT.